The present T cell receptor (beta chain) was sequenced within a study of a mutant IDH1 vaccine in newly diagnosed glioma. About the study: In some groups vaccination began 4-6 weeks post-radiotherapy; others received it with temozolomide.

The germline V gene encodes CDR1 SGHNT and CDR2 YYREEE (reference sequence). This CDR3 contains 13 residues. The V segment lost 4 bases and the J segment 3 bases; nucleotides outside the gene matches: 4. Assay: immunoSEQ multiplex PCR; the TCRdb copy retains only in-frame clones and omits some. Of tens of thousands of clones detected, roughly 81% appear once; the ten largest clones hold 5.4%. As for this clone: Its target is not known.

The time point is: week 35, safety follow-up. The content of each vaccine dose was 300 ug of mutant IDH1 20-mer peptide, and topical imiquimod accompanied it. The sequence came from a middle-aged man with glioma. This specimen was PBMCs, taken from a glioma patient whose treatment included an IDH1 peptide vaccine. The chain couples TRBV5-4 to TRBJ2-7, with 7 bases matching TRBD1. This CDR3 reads CASSPRTGYEQYF. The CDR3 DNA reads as TGTGCCAGCAGCCCCCGGACAGGCTACGAGCAGTACTTC.